This section outlines one TCR beta chain sequence together with its context. What it recognizes is unknown. CD4+ cell separation produced CD45RA+ naive and CD45RA-negative memory subsets. The data are from a study of shared clonotypes between healthy human individuals. Study results and caveats: Memory subsets generally showed lower estimated richness than naive subsets.

The CDR3 extends over 13 amino acids. Per the germline V gene, CDR1 is SGHRS and CDR2 is YFSETQ. The V end lost 0 bases, the J end lost 8 bases, and 11 bases lay between the germline ends. When replicate PCRs were run on sorted subsets, they used 200 ng DNA, 28,000 or so T cell genomes. In the study's own analysis: ImmunoSEQ only sent back junction sequences with no quality scores, so filtering was done differently. TCRdb's table, derived via immunoSEQ multiplex PCR, lists solely in-frame clones and lacks some. The D gene and trimming were derived from the DNA, and the V and J assignments and clone size from that table. The repertoire has some 2,500,000 clones, 80% to 95% of them found once; the top ten carry about 0.34%.

The chain combines TRBV5-1 with TRBJ1-2, with no clear D. The sample comprised naive CD4+ T cells from PBMCs. Noted subset: CD45RA+ positively selected. The TCR was taken from a man aged 18 to 35 in good health. Some clones in this sample may be carry-over from other donors' samples. The CDR3 nucleotides are TGCGCCAGCAGCTTGGCCGGCTCATGGGGCTACACCTTC. This gives the protein CASSLAGSWGYTF.